These T cell receptor beta chains were read from a single sample in a study of T cell repertoires in cytomegalovirus infection. Each CDR3 protein gets one entry after TCRdb re-called the reads with MiXCR. The data hold approximately 730,000 distinct CDR3 sequences, with roughly 29% observed a single time. These receptors have no identified antigens. The sample in question was cultured CD8+ T cells from PBMCs, obtained from culture after CMV antigen stimulation. Receptor source: a human donor in good health (CMV status not recorded). Some clones in this sample may be carry-over from other donors' samples. Each CDR3 is given with its conserved first and last residue. The order of the fields is J gene, V gene, CDR3 protein.

TRBJ2-5 TRBV6-6 CASTPQANQETQYF
TRBJ2-1 TRBV7-9 CASSKIVDEQFF
TRBJ1-4 TRBV4-1 CASSAGYGQGFEKLFF
TRBJ1-2 TRBV20-1 CSARNRETNYGYTF
TRBJ1-1 TRBV12-3/TRBV12-4 CASSFYKGGAEAFF
TRBJ1-2 TRBV15 CATSNRDSWGYTF
TRBJ1-2 TRBV12-3/TRBV12-4 CASSPETDPYYGYTF
TRBJ2-3 TRBV12-3/TRBV12-4 CASSAGVVDTQYF
TRBJ1-1 TRBV10-2 CASSSALTEAFF
TRBJ2-5 TRBV27 CASSLAIAGGQETQYF
TRBJ1-5 TRBV12-3/TRBV12-4 CASSLREGLGQPQHF
TRBJ2-1 TRBV5-8 CASSLVLAAGSEQFF
TRBJ1-2 TRBV7-9 CASSPWRDGYTF
TRBJ2-2 TRBV19 CASSIDLLAGNTGELFF
TRBJ1-4 TRBV6-6 CASRGDGVNEKLFF
TRBJ1-1 TRBV27 CASSFFPGQGSTEAFF
TRBJ2-1 TRBV27 CASSFQGFFNEQFF
TRBJ1-1 TRBV6-1 CASRGPAEAFF
TRBJ2-5 TRBV6-1 CASSEARETQYF
TRBJ2-1 TRBV6-5 CASTAGGGNEQFF
TRBJ1-5 TRBV7-9 CASSLRGWVLHF
TRBJ1-1 TRBV7-9 CASSGRTGSEAFF
TRBJ2-7 TRBV5-4 CASSLQGAGRDEQYF
TRBJ2-5 TRBV6-6 CASTILQGPREDQYF
TRBJ2-1 TRBV7-4 CASSLPALAGGQGNEQFF
TRBJ2-7 TRBV6-5 CASSYGDITYEQYF
TRBJ1-2 TRBV6-6 CASRQKGRGMGGYTF
TRBJ2-7 TRBV5-8 CASSLVDRDFQF
TRBJ2-7 TRBV27 CASSLSFTGYEQYF
TRBJ2-5 TRBV9 CASSVATDGPQTQYF
TRBJ2-7 TRBV7-9 CASSPRQGPHSYEQYF
TRBJ1-1 TRBV11-2 CASSPNRGRRRTEAFF